This is a list of T cell receptor beta chains from one sample in a study of shared clonotypes between healthy human individuals. TCRdb's table, derived via immunoSEQ multiplex PCR, lists solely in-frame clones and lacks some. The sample has roughly 2.5 million clones; around nine tenths are singletons. Sequences were obtained from naive CD4+ T cells sorted from blood. These receptors were taken from a man between 18 and 35 years old in good health. Both conserved end residues are part of each CDR3. D genes are given only for firm matches. Not all rows give a size; the values are once, few, many and, for expanded clones, a class.

CDR3 protein | CDR3 DNA | V gene | D gene | clone size | J gene
CAWTPQNRERSPLHF | TGTGCCTGGACCCCTCAAAACAGGGAGCGGTCACCCCTCCACTTT | TRBV30 | . | few | TRBJ1-6
CASSLVTSGSYEQYF | TGTGCCAGCAGCTTAGTGACTAGCGGATCCTACGAGCAGTACTTC | TRBV11-2 | TRBD2 | . | TRBJ2-7
CASSPGTNYGYTF | TGTGCCAGCTCCCCCGGGACAAATTATGGCTACACCTTC | TRBV18 | . | once | TRBJ1-2
CASSPGMTDTQYF | TGTGCCAGCAGCCCAGGGATGACAGATACGCAGTATTTT | TRBV7-3 | . | . | TRBJ2-3
CASKEREVGDTQYF | TGTGCCAGCAAGGAGCGGGAGGTAGGAGATACGCAGTATTTT | TRBV2 | TRBD2 | . | TRBJ2-3
CASRTSGGSYEQYF | TGTGCCAGCAGGACTAGCGGGGGCTCCTACGAGCAGTACTTC | TRBV2 | TRBD2 | . | TRBJ2-7
CASSPLGGGYTF | TGTGCCAGCAGCCCACTGGGGGGCGGCTACACCTTC | TRBV11-2 | . | . | TRBJ1-2
CSANRFNEQFF | TGCAGTGCCAACCGGTTCAATGAGCAGTTCTTC | TRBV20-1 | . | . | TRBJ2-1
CASSEGQGTSGFF | TGTGCCAGCAGTGAAGGGCAGGGGACCTCCGGGTTCTTC | TRBV2 | . | . | TRBJ2-1
CASSPGQLISGANVLTF | TGTGCCAGCTCACCCGGACAGCTTATCTCTGGGGCCAACGTCCTGACTTTC | TRBV18 | . | . | TRBJ2-6
CASSFLAISGQGNEKLFF | TGTGCCAGCAGTTTTCTCGCCATTTCGGGACAGGGGAATGAAAAACTGTTTTTT | TRBV28 | TRBD1 | . | TRBJ1-4
CASSEGQGMSTDTQYF | TGTGCCAGCAGCGAAGGACAGGGTATGAGCACAGATACGCAGTATTTT | TRBV11-2 | TRBD1 | . | TRBJ2-3
CATSRDRDNSPLHF | TGTGCCACCAGCAGAGACAGGGATAATTCACCCCTCCACTTT | TRBV15 | . | . | TRBJ1-6
CASSLSRADQYF | TGTGCCAGCAGCCTCTCACGGGCGGATCAGTATTTT | TRBV11-1 | . | . | TRBJ2-3
CASREPAGETQYF | TGCGCCAGCCGAGAGCCGGCGGGAGAGACCCAGTACTTC | TRBV5-1 | . | . | TRBJ2-5
CASTVGGYPYEQYF | TGTGCCAGCACCGTCGGGGGGTATCCCTACGAGCAGTACTTC | TRBV28 | TRBD2 | . | TRBJ2-7
CASSLNRMYEQYF | TGCGCCAGCAGCTTGAACAGGATGTACGAGCAGTACTTC | TRBV5-1 | . | . | TRBJ2-7
CASSLRGGTEAFF | TGTGCCAGCTCCCTCCGCGGAGGGACTGAAGCTTTCTTT | TRBV11-2 | . | . | TRBJ1-1
CASKDRETNQPQHF | TGTGCCAGTAAGGACAGGGAAACGAATCAGCCCCAGCATTTT | TRBV19 | TRBD1 | . | TRBJ1-5
CASSPGMAIEQFF | TGTGCCAGCAGCCCAGGGATGGCGATTGAGCAGTTCTTC | TRBV7-2 | . | . | TRBJ2-1
CASSFRGPDTQYF | TGTGCCAGCAGCTTCAGGGGGCCAGATACGCAGTATTTT | TRBV7-2 | TRBD1 | . | TRBJ2-3
CASSLETQYF | TGCGCCAGCAGCTTGGAGACCCAGTACTTC | TRBV5-1 | . | few | TRBJ2-5
CASIESISNTGELFF | TGTGCCAGCATCGAGAGTATATCGAACACCGGGGAGCTGTTTTTT | TRBV2 | . | once | TRBJ2-2
CASSQLAGTGELFF | TGCGCCAGCAGCCAACTAGCGGGAACCGGGGAGCTGTTTTTT | TRBV4-3 | TRBD2 | . | TRBJ2-2